What follows describes a single T cell receptor (beta chain). This CDR3 is 19 amino acids long. Trimming stripped 2 bases from V and 1 base from J, with 23 bases between. Per germline, CDR1 SGHTA and CDR2 FQGNSA. This table comes from immunoSEQ multiplex PCR, and its TCRdb copy is limited to in-frame clones, with some not included. This sample has roughly 330,000 clones, with more than 70% found just once. The data were obtained in a study of blood T cell repertoires in COVID-19. Ages ranged from about 18 to 90 years, with residence in some 25 US areas. The J gene is TRBJ1-2, the V gene TRBV7-2; D perhaps matches TRBD1 (6 bases). This TCR was recovered from a woman aged 25 to 39 who had recovered from COVID-19. The sample comprised PBMCs or T cells enriched from blood (not recorded which). The CDR3 DNA reads TGTGCCAGCAGCTTACTCAGCCTCCGTTCAACAGGGTTTAACTATGGCTACACCTTC. This translates into CASSLLSLRSTGFNYGYTF.